The 8 T cell receptor beta chains below were found in one sample sequenced in a study of blood T cell repertoires in COVID-19. Repertoires were generated with immunoSEQ multiplex PCR, while TCRdb's copy carries only in-frame clones and drops some. The data contain 95,000 to 100,000 clones, over 80% of them singletons. The sequenced material came from peripheral blood. The receptors here all came from a man aged 50-60 years with acute or convalescent COVID-19.

The V and J genes are TRBV7-7 and TRBJ2-3; D not certain. With 1 base removed from V and 0 bases from J, the gap between germline ends came to 8 bases. The CDR3 sequence is 15 residues long. In germline, CDR1 is SSHAT, CDR2 FNYEAQ (reference sequence). CDR3 sequence reads: CASSLVPSSTDTQYF. CDR3 DNA: TGTGCCAGCAGCTTAGTGCCCAGTAGCACAGATACGCAGTATTTT.

The table lists this clone with a count of one. The rearrangement joins TRBV10-1 to TRBJ1-1; 10 bases are a match to TRBD1. J lost 3 bases, V lost 4 bases, and 17 bases had no gene match. Germline V gives CDR1 WNHNN, CDR2 SYGVQD (reference sequence). There are 19 residues in the CDR3. CDR3 amino acids: CASSGYPGGQGPRDTEAFF. The CDR3 coding sequence is TGCGCCAGCAGTGGCTACCCGGGGGGACAGGGGCCGCGGGACACTGAAGCTTTCTTT.

The chain carries TRBV10-1 and TRBJ1-5; 7 bases fit TRBD1. The CDR3 is 14 residues long. Germline values: CDR1 WNHNN, CDR2 SYGVQD (reference sequence). The V gene end was trimmed by 6 bases and the J gene end by 4 bases; junction bases not matched to a gene: 6. The CDR3 spells CASRRTGPNQPQHF. CDR3 DNA sequence: TGCGCCAGCAGAAGGACAGGACCTAATCAGCCCCAGCATTTT.

The CDR3 sequence: CSVERRGGNEQFF. Written as DNA, the CDR3 is TGCAGCGTTGAAAGAAGGGGCGGCAATGAGCAGTTCTTC. The chain uses TRBV29-1 and TRBJ2-1, with D perhaps TRBD1 (5 bases). The CDR3 is made up of 13 amino acids. Germline V gene lookup returns CDR1 SQVTM and CDR2 ANQGSEA. V was cut by 2 bases and J by 6 bases, with 11 bases left in between.

This clone was observed a single time. This chain connects TRBV6-5 to TRBJ1-2, with 7 bases identical to TRBD1. Unmatched junction bases numbered 4, after V lost 2 bases and J lost 4 bases. Germline CDR1 is MNHEY and CDR2 is SVGAGI. CDR3 size: 14 residues. In nucleotides, the CDR3 is TGTGCCAGCAGTTACACAGGGGCTGGCTATGGCTACACCTTC. This gives the protein CASSYTGAGYGYTF.

This clone was picked up one time. This rearrangement joins TRBV13 to TRBJ2-3; 7 bases line up with TRBD1. The CDR3 contains 13 residues. J gave up 6 bases and V 4 bases, and 4 bases lay outside the gene matches. The germline CDR1 and CDR2 sequences are PRHDT and FYEKMQ (reference sequence). CDR3 in amino acids: CASSSDRDDTQYF. The CDR3 bases are TGTGCCAGCAGCTCTGACAGGGACGATACGCAGTATTTT.

The V and J genes are TRBV6-5 and TRBJ1-6; D remains unclear. Germline V gene lookup returns CDR1 MNHEY and CDR2 SVGAGI. This CDR3 is built from 15 residues. The germline V and J ends were trimmed by 2 bases and 7 bases, with 12 bases remaining between them. CDR3 protein: CASSYRREPNSPLHF. The DNA of the CDR3 is TGTGCCAGCAGTTACCGCCGGGAGCCGAATTCACCCCTCCACTTT.

The chain has TRBV5-4 and TRBJ1-2; possibly TRBD1 for D (6 bases). The CDR3 sequence is 15 residues long. Germline assignment: CDR1 SGHNT and CDR2 YYREEE (reference sequence). V was pared by 4 bases and J by 4 bases, with 17 bases between. The CDR3 region has the DNA TGTGCCAGCAGCCAAACCGGGACAAGCCTCTATGGCTACACCTTC. Amino acids: CASSQTGTSLYGYTF.